Listed below are T cell receptor beta chains from one sample, sequenced in a study of blood T cell repertoires in COVID-19. Assay used: immunoSEQ multiplex PCR; TCRdb lists only in-frame clones, some missing. The sample lists a few hundred thousand clones, approximately 93% occurring once. The sample was PBMCs or T cells enriched from blood (not recorded which). The receptors shown here come from a middle-aged woman who had been exposed to COVID-19. Each CDR3 is given with its conserved first and last residue. Each record gives: D gene, J gene, clone size, V gene, CDR3 DNA, CDR3 protein. A D gene is named only where the DNA matches it firmly. Size is omitted from some rows. Given values are once, few, many or a class for expanded clones.

>TRBD1|TRBJ1-2|.|TRBV11-3
TGTGCCAGCAGCCTCAGACAGGGGAAGAGGTATGGCTACACCTTC
CASSLRQGKRYGYTF
>.|TRBJ2-1|few|TRBV11-3
TGTGCCAGCAGCTTAATTCAAGGGGGATCTGAGCAGTTCTTC
CASSLIQGGSEQFF
>.|TRBJ2-7|.|TRBV7-5
TGTGCCAGAAGTGGGTGTCCGCGAAGGACCCAGGGCGAGCAGTACTTC
CARSGCPRRTQGEQYF
>TRBD2|TRBJ2-7|once|TRBV28
TGTGCCAGCAGCCTGGGAACTAGCGGGGGTTACGAGCAGTACTTC
CASSLGTSGGYEQYF
>TRBD1|TRBJ1-1|.|TRBV7-6
TGTGCCAGCAGCTTAGCGGGAAGAGGCAGGGGGCGAGCATCTGAAGCTTTCTTT
CASSLAGRGRGRASEAFF
>.|TRBJ1-2|.|TRBV10-2
TGCGCCAGCAGTGAGGTGGCCAACTATGGCTACACCTTC
CASSEVANYGYTF
>.|TRBJ2-5|.|TRBV18
TGTGCCAGCTCACCGGGGGGAGGAGAGACCCAGTACTTC
CASSPGGGETQYF
>TRBD1|TRBJ1-2|.|TRBV5-1
TGCGCCAGCAGGTGGGACAGGGATGATGGCTACACCTTC
CASRWDRDDGYTF
>TRBD1|TRBJ1-1|.|TRBV15
TGTGCCACCAGCACCCAGGGGGGTACTGAAGCTTTCTTT
CATSTQGGTEAFF
>.|TRBJ2-5|.|TRBV7-9
TGTGCCAGCAGCTCCGGACTTGGGTACCAAGAGACCCAGTACTTC
CASSSGLGYQETQYF
>.|TRBJ2-7|.|TRBV5-6
TGTGCCAGCAGCTTATTGGGGGCGAGGGAGCAGTACTTC
CASSLLGAREQYF
>TRBD1|TRBJ1-4|once|TRBV3-1/TRBV3-2
TGTGCCAGCAGCCTTACAGGGGCCTCAACTAATGAAAAACTGTTTTTT
CASSLTGASTNEKLFF
>TRBD1|TRBJ1-2|.|TRBV5-1
TGCGCCAGCACCTCCGGACAGGATAACTATGGCTACACCTTC
CASTSGQDNYGYTF
>TRBD1|TRBJ1-2|.|TRBV18
TGTGCCAGCTCATCAGGAGACAGGGATAATTTTGGCTACACCTTC
CASSSGDRDNFGYTF
>.|TRBJ2-7|.|TRBV25-1
TGTGCCAGCAGTGAACGAGGCACGGTTTACGAGCAGTACTTC
CASSERGTVYEQYF
>.|TRBJ2-1|.|TRBV7-3
TGTGCCAGCAGCGTCAGTTGGCAGTTCTTC
CASSVSWQFF
>.|TRBJ1-2|.|TRBV7-3
TGTGCCAGCAGCAGAGGCGGCCCCTATGGCTACACCTTC
CASSRGGPYGYTF
>.|TRBJ1-2|.|TRBV19
TGTGCCAGTAGAAGGTGGCAGGTCCGTACCGAGTATGGCTACACCTTC
CASRRWQVRTEYGYTF
>TRBD2|TRBJ2-5|.|TRBV7-7
TGTGCTAGCAGCTTAGGACTAGCGGGGTACCAAGAGACCCAGTACTTC
CASSLGLAGYQETQYF
>.|TRBJ1-1|.|TRBV10-2
TGCGCCAGCCGAGCCGGGACTGTGAACACTGAAGCTTTCTTT
CASRAGTVNTEAFF
>.|TRBJ2-2|.|TRBV19
TGTGCCAGTAGTGCCTTTGGCGGGTGGGCCGGGGAGCTGTTTTTT
CASSAFGGWAGELFF
>.|TRBJ1-2|.|TRBV6-4
TGTGCCAGCAGTCAGGGGCCGGGACACAACTATGGCTACACCTTC
CASSQGPGHNYGYTF
>TRBD1|TRBJ1-1|.|TRBV24-1
TGTGCCACCAGTGACGGGACAGGGGAGGAAGCTTTCTTT
CATSDGTGEEAFF
>.|TRBJ2-5|.|TRBV3-1/TRBV3-2
TGTGCCAGCAGTCGCGGGGAGAACCAAGAGACCCAGTACTTC
CASSRGENQETQYF
>TRBD1|TRBJ1-5|.|TRBV27
TGTGCCAGCAGTAATGGACAGGGACGTCAGCCCCAGCATTTT
CASSNGQGRQPQHF
>TRBD1|TRBJ1-1|.|TRBV9
TGTGCCAGCAGCGTTACCGGGACAGTGAACACTGAAGCTTTCTTT
CASSVTGTVNTEAFF
>.|TRBJ2-7|.|TRBV19
TGTGCCAGCAGCGGGGACACCTCCTACGAGCAGTACTTC
CASSGDTSYEQYF
>TRBD1|TRBJ1-1|.|TRBV3-1/TRBV3-2
TGTGCCAGCAGCCCAAAGGCGGACAGGTCGAACACTGAAGCTTTCTTT
CASSPKADRSNTEAFF
>.|TRBJ1-1|.|TRBV12-3/TRBV12-4
TGTGCCAGCAGTTTACGGCGGAGCACTGAAGCTTTCTTT
CASSLRRSTEAFF
>.|TRBJ1-4|.|TRBV5-1
TGCGCCAGCCGGCGGGGGGCAACTAATGAAAAACTGTTTTTT
CASRRGATNEKLFF
>.|TRBJ2-7|.|TRBV13
TGTGCCAGCAGCTCCAGGGGTTCAGCCTACGAGCAGTACTTC
CASSSRGSAYEQYF
>.|TRBJ2-7|.|TRBV3-1/TRBV3-2
TGTGCCAGCAGACGAAGCGGATACTACGAGCAGTACTTC
CASRRSGYYEQYF
>.|TRBJ2-3|.|TRBV18
TGTGCCAGCTCCCCAGGTCAGGGCACAGATACGCAGTATTTT
CASSPGQGTDTQYF
>TRBD1|TRBJ1-2|.|TRBV27
TGTGCCAGCAGTTTATCTTGGACAGGGGGCGTCTATGGCTACACCTTC
CASSLSWTGGVYGYTF
>.|TRBJ1-1|.|TRBV19
TGTGCCAGTAGCCAAATCGCGGGCACTGAAGCTTTCTTT
CASSQIAGTEAFF
>TRBD1|TRBJ2-5|once|TRBV6-5
TGTGCCAGCAGTCGCTTTATTGACAGGGGAGAGACCCAGTACTTC
CASSRFIDRGETQYF
>.|TRBJ2-7|.|TRBV7-9
TGTGCCAGCAGCACTTACTACGAGCAGTACTTC
CASSTYYEQYF
>.|TRBJ1-3|.|TRBV7-9
TGTGCCAGCAGCTTATCAGGGCCTGGAAACACCATATATTTT
CASSLSGPGNTIYF
>.|TRBJ1-2|once|TRBV7-3
TGTGCCAGCAGCCCCAGTCAGGGCCTAAACTATGGCTACACCTTC
CASSPSQGLNYGYTF
>TRBD2|TRBJ2-5|.|TRBV5-5
TGTGCCAGCAGCTTGTCACCCATTGGGACTAGCGGGAGCCCAGAGACCCAGTACTTC
CASSLSPIGTSGSPETQYF
>TRBD1|TRBJ1-6|.|TRBV5-4
TGTGCCAGCAGCATCCCACAGGGGGTTGGGAATTCACCCCTCCACTTT
CASSIPQGVGNSPLHF
>.|TRBJ2-7|.|TRBV5-4
TGTGCCAGCAGCCCTACGACAGGCGGCTCCTACGAGCAGTACTTC
CASSPTTGGSYEQYF
>TRBD1|TRBJ2-3|.|TRBV5-4
TGTGCCAGCAGCTTGGTGTGGGACAGGGGAAGCACAGATACGCAGTATTTT
CASSLVWDRGSTDTQYF
>TRBD1|TRBJ1-2|.|TRBV13
TGTGCCAGCAGCTTAGCGGGACAGGCAAACGCTAACTATGGCTACACCTTC
CASSLAGQANANYGYTF
>.|TRBJ1-1|once|TRBV7-9
TGTGCCAGCAACCTACCCGGGGTGATGAACACTGAAGCTTTCTTT
CASNLPGVMNTEAFF
>TRBD2|TRBJ2-1|.|TRBV2
TGTGCCAGCAGTGGCCCTCATAGCGGGAGTAAACCCGCAGGGCACAATGAGCAGTTCTTC
CASSGPHSGSKPAGHNEQFF
>.|TRBJ2-3|.|TRBV3-1/TRBV3-2
TGTGCCAGCAGCCAAGGAGCGTTCGGCACAGATACGCAGTATTTT
CASSQGAFGTDTQYF
>.|TRBJ1-5|.|TRBV6-4
TGTGCCAGCAGTGAAGGCACAGGTTTTAGCAATCAGCCCCAGCATTTT
CASSEGTGFSNQPQHF
>.|TRBJ1-2|.|TRBV6-5
TGTGCCAGCAGTTATCGTGCAGGGCAAGGCTACACCTTC
CASSYRAGQGYTF
>TRBD1|TRBJ1-2|.|TRBV10-3
TGTGCCATCAAGGGGACAGGGGAAGGAAGCTATGGCTACACCTTC
CAIKGTGEGSYGYTF
>.|TRBJ1-1|.|TRBV6-5
TGTGCCACTAACGACAGGATGAACACTGAAGCTTTCTTT
CATNDRMNTEAFF
>.|TRBJ1-2|once|TRBV3-1/TRBV3-2
TGTGCCAGCAGCCAAGAGGAGCGTGGCTACACCTTC
CASSQEERGYTF
>.|TRBJ2-5|.|TRBV11-3
TGTGCCAGCAGCTTACAGGGATCTGAGGAGACCCAGTACTTC
CASSLQGSEETQYF
>TRBD1|TRBJ2-2|.|TRBV4-3
TGCGCCAGCAGCCAGGCGACAGGGGTTGGCACCGGGGAGCTGTTTTTT
CASSQATGVGTGELFF
>.|TRBJ1-2|.|TRBV30
TGTGCCTGGAGTGACAGAACCTATGGCTACACCTTC
CAWSDRTYGYTF
>.|TRBJ1-1|.|TRBV9
TGTGCCAGCAGCGTAGTTGGACAGCTCATGAACACTGAAGCTTTCTTT
CASSVVGQLMNTEAFF
>TRBD1|TRBJ2-6|.|TRBV7-3
TGTGCCAGCAGCAGGGACAGCTCTGGGGCCAACGTCCTGACTTTC
CASSRDSSGANVLTF
>TRBD1|TRBJ2-2|few|TRBV10-3
TGTGCCAATCGGGACAGGGGTATCGAGAACACCGGGGAGCTGTTTTTT
CANRDRGIENTGELFF
>.|TRBJ2-4|.|TRBV7-2
TGTGCCAGCAGCATTTCATCGGAAAACATTCAGTACTTC
CASSISSENIQYF